The present T cell receptor (beta chain) was sequenced within a study of control samples from healthy donors and cancer patients (dated by TCRdb to 2020 to 2022). A note on this clone: Its antigen is still unknown. No much larger clone is present one base from it, and per-base qualities are unavailable.

The CDR3 starts with the cysteine, ends with the phenylalanine, and has 13 residues. The sequence is cut down to CDR3 DNA, 39 bases in frame from base 1. CDR1 and CDR2 were assigned from the germline V gene (reference sequence) as MNHEY and SMNVEV. Germline trimming: 5 bases from V, 8 bases from J; junction bases outside gene matches: 4. The library came from the immunoSEQ multiplex PCR assay. TCRdb stores this immuneACCESS table with in-frame sequences only. Part of the clones is absent; in the studies checked, under half of the shortfall reflects unresolved V genes, and no reason is known for the rest. For this sample the table gives about 150,000 clones, of which over 90% were detected only once. Clones ranked in the top ten supply over 2% of the sample.

The rearranged chain carries TRBV27 and TRBJ1-2, and 11 bases in between align with TRBD1. The sequencing sample was made of blood. This TCR was sampled from a man over 45 in good health. The CDR3 is CASSPRTGGGYTF. The DNA reads TGTGCCAGCAGTCCCCGGACAGGGGGCGGCTACACCTTC.